Shown below are 25 T cell receptor beta chains from a single sample sequenced in a study of identical twins. TCRdb reanalysed the 5' RACE reads using MiXCR and keeps one entry per CDR3 protein. The sample has more than 1.5 million distinct CDR3 sequences; less than 35% are singletons. The sequencing sample was made of cord blood. These receptors originate from a newborn girl in good health.

On this clonotype itself: Possible read error: a much larger clone is one base away. This chain uses TRBV21-1 with TRBJ2-7; TRBD1 is taken as the D call from the table, unchecked against the DNA. TRBV21-1 is assigned pseudogene status. The CDR3 runs to 14 residues. This chain's CDR3 is CASSKRDTDCEQYF. CDR3 sequence (DNA): TGTGCCAGCAGCAAGAGGGACACCGACTGCGAGCAGTACTTC.

This clonotype appeared a few times. The chain couples TRBV10-3 to TRBJ1-2; 8 bases are a match to TRBD1. The CDR3 loop spans 14 amino acids. Looked up from germline, CDR1 is ENHRY and CDR2 is SYGVKD. The trim removed 3 bases at V and 3 bases at J, leaving 3 bases unmatched. CDR3 in DNA: TGTGCCATCAGTGAACAGGGGGACTACTATGGCTACACCTTC. This codes for CAISEQGDYYGYTF.

V gene TRBV5-1 combines with J gene TRBJ1-3; a possible D gene is TRBD1 (6 bases). The CDR3 contains 17 residues. V was trimmed by 5 bases and J by 0 bases, leaving 18 bases between them. The germline V gene encodes CDR1 SGHRS and CDR2 YFSETQ. CDR3 protein: CASRGGSGRLSGNTIYF. The DNA of the CDR3 is TGCGCCAGCAGAGGGGGATCGGGACGGCTCTCTGGAAACACCATATATTTT. The full variable domain, in which reference TRBV5-1 and TRBJ1-3 provide the parts outside the CDR3, is KAGVTQTPRYLIKTRGQQVTLSCSPISGHRSVSWYQQTPGQGLQFLFEYFSETQRNKGNFPGRFSGRQFSNSRSEMNVSTLELGDSALYLCASRGGSGRLSGNTIYFGEGSWLTVV.

This clonotype appeared once. The chain links TRBV12-3 or TRBV12-4 to TRBJ1-1; 7 bases fit TRBD1. The CDR3 loop spans 13 amino acids. The V gene end was trimmed by 4 bases and the J gene end by 8 bases; junction bases not matched to a gene: 7. This CDR3 is CASSWGDRTEAFF. CDR3 DNA: TGTGCCAGCAGTTGGGGGGACAGAACAGAAGCTTTCTTT.

This clonotype was counted ten times or more. V gene TRBV3-1 combines with J gene TRBJ2-1, with 7 bases matching TRBD2. Looked up from germline, CDR1 is LGHDT and CDR2 is YNNKEL (reference sequence). CDR3 length: 16 residues. Trimming cost V 2 bases and J 3 bases; bases outside gene matches: 7. CDR3 protein: CASSQHWGGFYNEQFF. DNA for the CDR3: TGTGCCAGCAGCCAACACTGGGGGGGTTTCTACAATGAGCAGTTCTTC.

This chain joins TRBV5-1 and TRBJ1-1; D uncertain. The CDR3 runs 12 residues. V was clipped by 5 bases and J by 1 base, with 6 bases between them. Per germline, CDR1 SGHRS and CDR2 YFSETQ. DNA of the CDR3: TGCGCCAGCAGTGTTAAGAACACTGAAGCTTTCTTT. Translation gives CASSVKNTEAFF.

This chain uses TRBV7-9 with TRBJ2-5, with TRBD1 identical over 7 bases. This CDR3 comprises 16 residues. J was trimmed by 5 bases and V by 0 bases; bases with no gene match: 9. Germline CDR1 is SEHNR and CDR2 is FQNEAQ (reference sequence). CDR3 sequence: CASSLAHGTELETQYF. CDR3 nucleotide sequence: TGTGCCAGCAGCTTAGCGCACGGGACAGAATTGGAGACCCAGTACTTC.

The CDR3, as DNA: TGCGCCAGCGCGGAGGGGCGTCGGACTAGTACGTATACGCAGTATTTT. This codes for CASAEGRRTSTYTQYF. The rearrangement joins TRBV5-1 to TRBJ2-3, with 7 nucleotides matching TRBD2. The CDR3 runs to 16 residues. Trimming took 7 bases from V and 7 from J; bases not matched to a gene: 18. Per germline, CDR1 SGHRS and CDR2 YFSETQ.

The chain carries TRBV20-1 and TRBJ1-1; D is possibly TRBD1 (6 bases). V was cut by 1 base and J by 7 bases, with 13 bases left in between. Germline CDR1 DFQATT, CDR2 SNEGSKA (reference sequence). There are 13 residues in the CDR3. Here the CDR3 DNA reads TGCAGTGCTAGAGTGGGCAGGGGCAGTGAAGCTTTCTTT. It yields the protein CSARVGRGSEAFF.

J is TRBJ1-2 and V is TRBV29-1; 9 nucleotides match TRBD1. Germline CDR1 SQVTM, CDR2 ANQGSEA. This CDR3 spans 15 amino acids. Trimming at V came to 5 bases and at J to 12 bases, leaving 19 bases not matched to a gene. The CDR3, as DNA: TGCAGCGTTCGGACAGGGGACCTCCGGTTCTACGGCCACACCTTC. Translation: CSVRTGDLRFYGHTF.

The chain couples TRBV6-5 to TRBJ1-4, with 7 bases identical to TRBD1. After removal of 6 bases from V and 8 bases from J, the junction contained 9 bases not matched to a gene. Looked up from germline, CDR1 is MNHEY and CDR2 is SVGAGI. The CDR3 runs to 14 residues. Here the CDR3 reads CASSPAGTEEKLFF. In DNA, the CDR3 is TGTGCCAGCAGCCCAGCCGGGACAGAAGAAAAACTGTTTTTT.

CDR3: CSATPGQPQHF. CDR3 bases: TGCAGTGCTACCCCGGGTCAGCCCCAGCATTTT. This chain uses TRBV20-1 with TRBJ1-5; D gene unclear. In germline, CDR1 is DFQATT, CDR2 SNEGSKA (reference sequence). The CDR3 sequence is 11 residues long. Deletions cut 4 bases from V and 6 bases from J, with 7 bases between.

The rearrangement joins TRBV3-1 to TRBJ2-1, with 7 bases identical to TRBD2. The germline V gene has CDR1 LGHDT and CDR2 YNNKEL (reference sequence). This CDR3 has 14 amino acids. Trimming removed 0 bases from V and 14 bases from J; junction bases left unmatched: 10. CDR3 sequence (DNA): TGTGCCAGCAGCCAAGACCCAGCGGGGCGGAAAAAGTTCTTC. Translated, it gives CASSQDPAGRKKFF.

The count of this clonotype is one. The chain joins TRBV19 to TRBJ2-4; D not resolved. The J call may be faulty, since TRBJ2-5 better matches the DNA end. Germline lookup yields CDR1 LNHDA and CDR2 SQIVND (reference sequence). This CDR3 is built from 13 residues. The CDR3 sequence is CASSMGRAETQYF. In nucleotides, the CDR3 is TGTGCCAGTAGTATGGGTAGGGCGGAGACCCAGTACTTC.

This clonotype has more than one count but fewer than ten. CDR3 loop: CASSSFSGNTIYF. CDR3 nucleotide sequence: TGTGCCAGCAGCTCCTTCTCTGGAAACACCATATATTTT. The chain has TRBV5-6 and TRBJ1-3; D unresolved. This CDR3 is built from 13 residues. Germline V gene sequence: CDR1 SGHDT, CDR2 YYEEEE. The V gene lost 3 bases and the J gene lost 0 bases, with 4 bases spanning the gap.

This clonotype was counted ten times or more. This sequence joins TRBV4-2 and TRBJ2-7; D not certain. V was cut by 0 bases and J by 0 bases, with 3 bases left in between. The germline V gene encodes CDR1 LGHNA and CDR2 YNFKEQ. The CDR3 runs 13 residues. The CDR3 coding sequence is TGTGCCAGCAGCCAAGACAACTCCTACGAGCAGTACTTC. Amino acids: CASSQDNSYEQYF.

This chain's CDR3 is CASSYHGQGRKGSYEQYF. DNA for the CDR3: TGTGCCAGCAGTTACCACGGACAGGGAAGGAAAGGCTCCTACGAGCAGTACTTC. The chain combines TRBV6-2 or TRBV6-3 with TRBJ2-7, with TRBD1 matching 8 bases. CDR1 is MNHEY and CDR2 is SVGEGT in the germline V gene. The V gene end was trimmed by 2 bases and the J gene end by 0 bases; junction bases not matched to a gene: 12. CDR3 length equals 18 residues.

This chain connects TRBV6-1 to TRBJ1-2, with 7 bases lining up with TRBD1. Germline V lookup: CDR1 MNHNS, CDR2 SASEGT. This CDR3 is 13 amino acids long. V trimming: 4 bases; J trimming: 4 bases; junction bases outside the gene matches: 3. The CDR3 DNA is TGTGCCAGCAGTGTAGGGGGCCGCTATGGCTACACCTTC. Translated: CASSVGGRYGYTF.

This clonotype has just a few counts. The rearrangement uses TRBV7-2 and TRBJ1-3; possibly TRBD1 for D (5 bases). CDR3 size: 15 residues. Germline assignment: CDR1 SGHTA and CDR2 FQGNSA. V was clipped by 3 bases and J by 0 bases, with 9 bases between them. CDR3 coding DNA: TGTGCCAGCAGCTTGACGGGGGTCTCTGGAAACACCATATATTTT. Protein sequence: CASSLTGVSGNTIYF.

This chain links TRBV7-8 with TRBJ1-2, with a possible D match to TRBD1 (6 bases). V lost 5 bases to trimming and J lost 4 bases, with 20 bases between them. Germline CDR1 is SGHVS and CDR2 is FQNEAQ. The CDR3 has 16 amino acids. The CDR3 DNA reads TGTGCCAGCAGCCTGCGGACAGCACCCGACCCCTATGGCTACACCTTC. Translated, it gives CASSLRTAPDPYGYTF.

This chain links TRBV27 with TRBJ1-2; D unresolved. Trimming took off 4 bases at V and 0 bases at J, with 6 bases between the two ends. The length of the CDR3 is 13 residues. Germline V gene data show CDR1 as MNHEY and CDR2 as SMNVEV (reference sequence). The CDR3 reads CASSWGSNYGYTF. In nucleotides, the CDR3 is TGTGCCAGCAGTTGGGGATCTAACTATGGCTACACCTTC.

V gene TRBV20-1 combines with J gene TRBJ2-1, with TRBD2 identical over 9 bases. Germline values: CDR1 DFQATT, CDR2 SNEGSKA (reference sequence). J lost 5 bases, V lost 0 bases, and 17 bases had no gene match. The CDR3 consists of 19 residues. DNA of the CDR3: TGCAGTGCTAGAGATAAACGGTACAGCGGGAGGTGGTCGGACAATGAGCAGTTCTTC. It encodes CSARDKRYSGRWSDNEQFF.

This clonotype was recorded at least ten times. The CDR3 protein is CASSPTRRYNEQFF. DNA for the CDR3: TGTGCCAGCAGCCCCACTCGGCGGTACAATGAGCAGTTCTTC. The chain employs TRBV7-9 and TRBJ2-1; no firm D call. Germline V gene sequence: CDR1 SEHNR, CDR2 FQNEAQ (reference sequence). This CDR3 has 14 amino acids. Trimming pared 5 bases from V and 4 bases from J, leaving 12 bases between.

This clonotype was recorded once. The rearrangement links TRBV20-1 to TRBJ2-5, with 11 bases that match TRBD2. Trimming removed 5 bases from V and 11 bases from J; junction bases left unmatched: 13. Germline lookup yields CDR1 DFQATT and CDR2 SNEGSKA (reference sequence). The CDR3 has 14 residues. CDR3: CSAFLAGGINEQYF. CDR3 in DNA: TGCAGTGCTTTTCTAGCGGGGGGTATTAATGAGCAGTACTTC.

This clonotype came up a few times. The chain combines TRBV7-2 with TRBJ2-1; unclear D gene. The length of the CDR3 is 16 residues. Germline CDR1 and CDR2: SGHTA and FQGNSA. Between the trimmed V and J ends, which lost 1 base and 1 base, there was a span of 11 bases. The CDR3 sequence: CASSLEMRLSYNEQFF. DNA for the CDR3: TGTGCCAGCAGCTTAGAAATGAGGCTTTCCTACAATGAGCAGTTCTTC.